The next 16 T cell receptor beta chains were all read from a single sample in a study of OX40 agonist ivuxolimab in advanced cancers. Profiled with immunoSEQ multiplex PCR; TCRdb holds only in-frame clones, not every one. The sample holds approximately 92,000 clones, 94% seen once. The input for sequencing was CD4+ or CD8+ T cells sorted from blood, taken in a trial of the OX40 agonist ivuxolimab. The receptors were sampled from an adult with an advanced solid tumor such as melanoma, head and neck, liver or kidney cancer.

The V and J genes are TRBV29-1 and TRBJ2-5, with D tentatively TRBD1 (6 bases). The germline V gene encodes CDR1 SQVTM and CDR2 ANQGSEA. This CDR3 is 13 amino acids long. V gave up 7 bases and J gave up 7 bases, with 19 bases separating them. The DNA for the CDR3 is TGCAGCGCCGGGACACTCCCCGTGGGGACCCAGTACTTC. Protein product: CSAGTLPVGTQYF.

The chain recombines TRBV4-3 with TRBJ2-4, with D unclear. Germline assignment: CDR1 LGHNA and CDR2 YSLEER. The CDR3 runs 14 residues. V was clipped by 1 base and J by 8 bases, with 12 bases between them. The CDR3 DNA is TGCGCCAGCAGCCAAGTGGCTGGGGTTGACATTCAGTACTTC. It translates to CASSQVAGVDIQYF.

The V gene is TRBV5-1, the J gene TRBJ2-5, with D uncertain. The germline V gene has CDR1 SGHRS and CDR2 YFSETQ. Trimming shortened V by 0 bases and J by 1 base, and 7 bases separated the two germline ends. The CDR3 has 14 residues. The CDR3 sequence: CASSLGSTQETQYF. DNA for the CDR3: TGCGCCAGCAGCTTGGGAAGCACCCAAGAGACCCAGTACTTC.

The gene calls are TRBV6-4 and TRBJ2-2; D is perhaps TRBD1 (5 bases). Germline CDR1 is MRHNA and CDR2 is SNTAGT. With 4 bases removed from V and 6 bases from J, the gap between germline ends came to 12 bases. The CDR3 sequence is 14 residues long. Written as DNA, the CDR3 is TGTGCCAGCAGTGTTACAGGTATCGCCGGGGAGCTGTTTTTT. Its translation: CASSVTGIAGELFF.

The chain combines TRBV18 with TRBJ1-1, with D perhaps TRBD1 (5 bases). V lost 3 bases and J lost 0, with 20 bases in between. The germline gives CDR1 KGHSH, CDR2 LQKENI. This CDR3 is built from 18 residues. The CDR3 here is CASSPRGPGTLMNTEAFF. Here the CDR3 DNA reads TGTGCCAGCTCACCTAGGGGACCGGGGACGCTCATGAACACTGAAGCTTTCTTT.

CDR3 region: CAISETDRTITYEQYF. The CDR3 nucleotides read TGTGCCATCAGTGAGACTGATCGCACAATTACCTACGAGCAGTACTTC. This chain uses TRBV10-3 with TRBJ2-7, with D unclear. V was pared by 2 bases and J by 2 bases, with 16 bases between. The CDR3 has 16 amino acids. The germline gives CDR1 ENHRY, CDR2 SYGVKD.

Concerning this clone: Other DNA sequences within the sample encode an identical CDR3. The genes are TRBV6-6 and TRBJ2-3; 9 nucleotides align to TRBD1. The CDR3 is 16 residues long. The germline CDR1 and CDR2 sequences are MNHNY and SVGAGI (reference sequence). V shed 2 bases and J 1 base; nucleotides not matched to a gene: 4. The CDR3 region is CASSYKQGAGTDTQYF. The CDR3, as DNA: TGTGCCAGCAGTTACAAACAGGGGGCTGGCACAGATACGCAGTATTTT.

This clone was seen once. The V and J genes are TRBV5-1 and TRBJ2-3; D ambiguous. Trimming removed 3 bases at V and 0 bases at J, with 11 bases between. The germline V gene encodes CDR1 SGHRS and CDR2 YFSETQ. CDR3 length: 15 residues. The CDR3 spells CASSSGSTSTDTQYF. The CDR3 region has the DNA TGCGCCAGCAGCTCTGGGTCGACTAGCACAGATACGCAGTATTTT.

The chain employs TRBV30 and TRBJ1-2, with TRBD1 matching over 8 bases. With 4 bases clipped from V and 7 bases from J, the junction kept 8 bases outside the gene matches. CDR1 is GTSNPN, CDR2 SVGIG, per germline (reference sequence). This CDR3 region has 13 residues. The CDR3: CAWILGQGRGYTF. The CDR3 bases are TGTGCCTGGATTCTCGGACAGGGACGTGGCTACACCTTC.

This clone was observed once. This chain joins TRBV27 and TRBJ2-5; 9 bases map to TRBD2. The CDR3 has 17 residues. V shed 2 bases and J 4 bases; nucleotides not matched to a gene: 11. Germline CDR1 reads MNHEY; CDR2 reads SMNVEV (reference sequence). CDR3 residues: CASSLASVAGEGETQYF. The DNA of the CDR3 is TGTGCCAGCAGTTTAGCATCGGTAGCGGGAGAAGGAGAGACCCAGTACTTC.

This sequence joins TRBV27 and TRBJ2-3; D possibly corresponds to TRBD2 (6 bases). Trimming stripped 4 bases from V and 1 base from J, with 9 bases between. Germline V CDR1 and CDR2: MNHEY, SMNVEV (reference sequence). The CDR3 length is 14 residues. The CDR3: CASSYWGGTDTQYF. CDR3 nucleotides: TGTGCCAGCAGTTACTGGGGGGGCACAGATACGCAGTATTTT.

This chain's CDR3 is CASSLAGLAGGEQFF. The CDR3, as DNA: TGTGCCAGCAGTTTAGCAGGACTAGCGGGAGGTGAGCAGTTCTTC. The chain combines TRBV28 with TRBJ2-1, with 14 nucleotides matching TRBD2. Trimming at V came to 2 bases and at J to 9 bases, leaving 3 bases not matched to a gene. The CDR3 is 15 amino acids. Germline CDR1 reads MDHEN; CDR2 reads SYDVKM.

The rearrangement uses TRBV19 and TRBJ2-7, with 10 bases identical to TRBD1. J was trimmed by 1 base and V by 4 bases; bases with no gene match: 7. CDR1 is LNHDA, CDR2 SQIVND, per germline (reference sequence). The CDR3 is 16 residues long. This CDR3 is CASSTRGTGVSYEQYF. The CDR3 nucleotides read TGTGCCAGTAGTACCCGAGGGACAGGGGTTTCCTACGAGCAGTACTTC. Full variable domain (remainder filled in from reference TRBV19 and TRBJ2-7): DGGITQSPKYLFRKEGQNVTLSCEQNLNHDAMYWYRQDPGQGLRLIYYSQIVNDFQKGDIAEGYSVSREKKESFPLTVTSAQKNPTAFYLCASSTRGTGVSYEQYFGPGTRLTVT.

This clone showed up just once. The chain has TRBV27 and TRBJ2-3; TRBD2 matches 12 bases. The CDR3 runs 19 residues. Trimming at V came to 1 base and at J to 1 base, leaving 9 bases not matched to a gene. From germline, CDR1 is MNHEY and CDR2 SMNVEV (reference sequence). CDR3 in amino acids: CASSLFLAGGTLGTDTQYF. CDR3 in DNA: TGTGCCAGCAGTTTATTCCTAGCGGGAGGGACGCTAGGCACAGATACGCAGTATTTT.

V and J are TRBV27 and TRBJ1-1; TRBD1 agrees at 9 bases. From germline, CDR1 is MNHEY and CDR2 SMNVEV (reference sequence). CDR3 length: 16 amino acids. Losses at the gene ends were 6 bases for V and 1 base for J; bases not matched to a gene: 9. This CDR3 is CASRYGTGRGNTEAFF. The CDR3 coding sequence is TGTGCCAGCAGATACGGGACAGGGCGGGGGAACACTGAAGCTTTCTTT.

CDR3 region: CASSLTGLAKNIQYF. The CDR3 DNA reads TGTGCCAGCAGTCTCACCGGGCTAGCCAAAAACATTCAGTACTTC. The chain employs TRBV28 and TRBJ2-4; D not certain. The CDR3 spans 15 residues. CDR1 and CDR2 from the germline V gene are MDHEN and SYDVKM. The germline V and J ends were trimmed by 5 bases and 0 bases, with 11 bases remaining between them.